The T cell receptor beta chain under discussion was sequenced for a study of blood T cells in healthy people across ages. Study background: For every two T cells, template switching captured about one barcoded beta molecule. The study's findings and limits: In the absence of known donor CMV status, changes in expanded clonotypes were possibly confounded.

Note on this clonotype: The antigen is unknown.

The authors ran a second PCR of roughly 6 to 12 cycles using a sample-barcoded 5' primer and a J-beta primer mix. In TCRdb, the 5' RACE reads were re-called with MiXCR into one record per CDR3 protein. Of about 780,000 distinct CDR3 sequences in the sample, roughly 46% are singletons; the top ten hold approximately 18%. Total RNA was isolated from each sample in quantities of at least 6 micrograms. Per germline, CDR1 SGHAT and CDR2 FQNNGV. The CDR3 has 17 residues. The TCR originated in a man of 80 years or more in good health. The gene calls are TRBV11-2 and TRBJ2-5, with 12 nucleotides matching TRBD2. The DNA matches TRBJ2-7 better at its end, which makes the J call doubtful. The sequenced sample was blood. The CDR3, as DNA: TGTGCCAGCAGCTCGACTAGCGGGAGCCCCCGCTCCTACGAGCAGTACTTC. Translating it yields CASSSTSGSPRSYEQYF.